These T cell receptor beta chains were read from a single sample in a study of cytomegalovirus exposure and HLA in healthy donors. TCRdb keeps only in-frame clones here, not all; method: immunoSEQ multiplex PCR. Of some 110,000 clones in the sample, about 82% were seen once. Source material: PBMCs. The origin of the receptors is a man between 18 and 35 years old in good health and CMV-seronegative. Each CDR3 is given with its conserved first and last residue. The D gene is left open where the match is weak.

>TRBD2|TRBV7-9
CASSLNSGSSRGEQYF
>TRBD1|TRBV9
CASSPWDRGGTEAFF
>.|TRBV7-2
CASSLVAVRQPQHF
>.|TRBV6-5
CASSWGGENEKLFF
>.|TRBV18
CASSPDYPTSGELFF
>TRBD2|TRBV30
CAWGPALFSTSGSEYEQYF
>.|TRBV27
CASSLSRGAYEQYF
>.|TRBV6-5
CASSKQGNTEAFF
>TRBD2|TRBV2
CASRREGGTGELFF
>.|TRBV19
CASSISLRTVNQPQHF
>TRBD2|TRBV2
CASRLAGGPETQYF
>TRBD1|TRBV9
CASSVGDRGNEKLFF
>.|TRBV6-6
CASDPGAGNTIYF
>.|TRBV2
CASSTRAGEQYF
>TRBD2|TRBV4-1
CASSQTSEDYNEQFF
>TRBD1|TRBV5-5
CASSLATGIQPQHF
>TRBD1|TRBV5-6
CASSFTWTGSTYEQYF
>TRBD2|TRBV30
CAWRIAGAKNIQYF
>TRBD2|TRBV4-2
CASSSRVAGGEQYF
>.|TRBV19
CATPAPGDYGYTF
>TRBD1|TRBV7-9
CASSWGQGYEQYF
>.|TRBV2
CASRQADSPLHF
>.|TRBV6-4
CASSESSLGRNNYGYTF
>TRBD1|TRBV5-1
CASSLGVTGVSNQPQHF
>.|TRBV27
CASSLGVTVGTEAFF
>TRBD1|TRBV7-6
CASSPTGARDTQYF
>.|TRBV25-1
CASSGTGAGYGYTF
>.|TRBV2
CASFATGELFF
>TRBD2|TRBV6-1
CASSLGLAGDTQYF
>.|TRBV21-1
CASSFPTGDHPYEQYF
>TRBD2|TRBV6-5
CASSYGLAGDNEQFF
>TRBD1|TRBV15
CATSTRQGANTEAFF
>TRBD2|TRBV30
CAWSGTSGGETQYF
>TRBD1|TRBV5-4
CASSPTGGGYEQYF
>TRBD2|TRBV5-6
CASSFGLAGDFRSYNEQFF
>.|TRBV5-8
CASTSRETHNEQYF
>.|TRBV9
CASSDPGSADRNTGELFF
>.|TRBV29-1
CSVTPVNTEAFF
>.|TRBV5-1
CASSLVADSYNEQFF
>.|TRBV30
CAWSQTSSTGLPYGYTF
>TRBD2|TRBV7-2
CASGRGGSSYEQYF
>.|TRBV27
CASSIPGRTEAFF